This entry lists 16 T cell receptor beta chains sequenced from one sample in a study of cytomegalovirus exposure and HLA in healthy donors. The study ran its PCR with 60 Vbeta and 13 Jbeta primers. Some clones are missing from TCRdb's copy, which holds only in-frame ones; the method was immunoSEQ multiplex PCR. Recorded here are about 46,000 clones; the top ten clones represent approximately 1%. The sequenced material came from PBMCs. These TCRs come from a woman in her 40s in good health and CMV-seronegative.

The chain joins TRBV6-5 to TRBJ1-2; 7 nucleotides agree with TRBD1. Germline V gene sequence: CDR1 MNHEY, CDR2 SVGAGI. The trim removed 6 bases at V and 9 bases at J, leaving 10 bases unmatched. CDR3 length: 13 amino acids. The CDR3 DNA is TGTGCCAGCAGCCAGCCAGGGGGAAATCGCTACACCTTC. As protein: CASSQPGGNRYTF.

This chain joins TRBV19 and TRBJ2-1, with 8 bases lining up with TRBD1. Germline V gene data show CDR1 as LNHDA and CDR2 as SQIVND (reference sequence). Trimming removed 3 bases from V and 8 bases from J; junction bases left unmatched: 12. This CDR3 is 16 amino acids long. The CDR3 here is CASSMDREAGSHEQFF. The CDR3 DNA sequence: TGTGCCAGTAGTATGGACAGGGAAGCCGGGTCCCATGAGCAGTTCTTC.

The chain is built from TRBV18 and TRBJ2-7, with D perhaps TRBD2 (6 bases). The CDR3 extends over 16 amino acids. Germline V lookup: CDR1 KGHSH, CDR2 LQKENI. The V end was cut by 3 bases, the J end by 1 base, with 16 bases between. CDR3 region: CASSPSPGESSYEQYF. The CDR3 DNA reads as TGTGCCAGCTCACCCTCCCCGGGGGAGTCATCCTACGAGCAGTACTTC.

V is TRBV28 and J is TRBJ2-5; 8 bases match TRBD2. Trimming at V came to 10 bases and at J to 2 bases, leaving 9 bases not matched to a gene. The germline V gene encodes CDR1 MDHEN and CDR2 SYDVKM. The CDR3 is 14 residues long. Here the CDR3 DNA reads TGTGCCAACGCAAAGCGGGGGCGACAAGAGACCCAGTACTTC. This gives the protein CANAKRGRQETQYF.

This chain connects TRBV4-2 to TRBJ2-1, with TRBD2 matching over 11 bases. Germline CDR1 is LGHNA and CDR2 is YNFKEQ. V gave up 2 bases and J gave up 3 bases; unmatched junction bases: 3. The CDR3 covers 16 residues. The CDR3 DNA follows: TGTGCCAGCAGCCAACTCACTAGCGGGAGCTACAATGAGCAGTTCTTC. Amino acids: CASSQLTSGSYNEQFF.

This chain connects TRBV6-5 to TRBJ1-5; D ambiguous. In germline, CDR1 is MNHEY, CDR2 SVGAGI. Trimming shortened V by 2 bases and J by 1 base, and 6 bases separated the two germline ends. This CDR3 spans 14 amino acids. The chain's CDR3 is CASSYAGSNQPQHF. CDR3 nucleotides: TGTGCCAGCAGTTACGCGGGAAGCAATCAGCCCCAGCATTTT.

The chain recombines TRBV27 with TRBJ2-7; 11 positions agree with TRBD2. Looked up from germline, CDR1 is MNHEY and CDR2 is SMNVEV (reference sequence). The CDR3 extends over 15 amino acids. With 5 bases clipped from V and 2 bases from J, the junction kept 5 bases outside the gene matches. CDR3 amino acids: CASSPLTSGTYEQYF. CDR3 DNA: TGTGCCAGCAGTCCGCTGACTAGCGGGACCTACGAGCAGTACTTC.

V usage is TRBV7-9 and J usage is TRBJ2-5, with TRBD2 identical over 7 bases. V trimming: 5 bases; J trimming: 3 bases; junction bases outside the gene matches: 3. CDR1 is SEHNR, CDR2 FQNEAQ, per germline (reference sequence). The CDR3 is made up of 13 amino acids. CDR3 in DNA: TGTGCCAGCAGCCTAAGCGGGGAAGAGACCCAGTACTTC. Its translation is CASSLSGEETQYF.

The CDR3 sequence is CASSLAGVGQPQHF. CDR3 nucleotide sequence: TGTGCCAGCAGCTTGGCAGGGGTGGGTCAGCCCCAGCATTTT. The V gene is TRBV5-4, the J gene TRBJ1-5; D is perhaps TRBD1 (6 bases). The CDR3 has 14 residues. V was pared by 0 bases and J by 6 bases, with 10 bases between. CDR1 and CDR2 from the germline V gene are SGHNT and YYREEE (reference sequence).

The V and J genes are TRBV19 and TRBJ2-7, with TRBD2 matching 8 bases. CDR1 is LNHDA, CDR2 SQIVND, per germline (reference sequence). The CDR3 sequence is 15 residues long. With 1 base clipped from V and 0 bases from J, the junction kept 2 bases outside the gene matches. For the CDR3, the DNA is TGTGCCAGTAGTATAGCCGGGACTAGCTCCTACGAGCAGTACTTC. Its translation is CASSIAGTSSYEQYF.

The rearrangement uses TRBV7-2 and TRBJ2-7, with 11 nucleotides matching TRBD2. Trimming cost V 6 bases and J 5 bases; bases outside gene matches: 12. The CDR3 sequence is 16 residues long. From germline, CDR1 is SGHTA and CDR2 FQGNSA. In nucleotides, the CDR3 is TGTGCCAGCAGTTATCGTCGGACTAGCGGGTCTGACGAGCAGTACTTC. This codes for CASSYRRTSGSDEQYF.

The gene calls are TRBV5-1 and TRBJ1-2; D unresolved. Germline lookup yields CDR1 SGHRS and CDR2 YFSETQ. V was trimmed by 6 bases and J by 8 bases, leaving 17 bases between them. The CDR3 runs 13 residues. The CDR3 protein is CASTPGGRAGYTF. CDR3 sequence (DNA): TGCGCCAGCACACCTGGAGGTCGAGCGGGCTACACCTTC.

CDR3: CASSQDLYGEQYF. The CDR3 coding sequence is TGCGCCAGCAGCCAAGACCTATACGGGGAGCAGTACTTC. The chain employs TRBV4-3 and TRBJ2-7, with D hard to call. Trimming stripped 0 bases from V and 7 bases from J, with 10 bases between. This CDR3 region has 13 residues. Germline V gene sequence: CDR1 LGHNA, CDR2 YSLEER.

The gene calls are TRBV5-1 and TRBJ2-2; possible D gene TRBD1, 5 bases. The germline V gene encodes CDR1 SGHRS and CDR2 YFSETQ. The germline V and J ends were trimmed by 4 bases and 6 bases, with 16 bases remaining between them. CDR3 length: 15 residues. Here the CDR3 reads CASSPTGIGAGELFF. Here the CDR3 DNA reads TGCGCCAGCAGCCCGACTGGTATAGGGGCCGGGGAGCTGTTTTTT.

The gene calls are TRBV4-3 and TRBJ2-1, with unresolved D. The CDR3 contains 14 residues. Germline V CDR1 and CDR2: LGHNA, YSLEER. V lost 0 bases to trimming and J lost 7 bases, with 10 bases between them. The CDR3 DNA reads TGCGCCAGCAGCCAAGATCGGAGTAGAAATGAGCAGTTCTTC. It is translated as CASSQDRSRNEQFF.

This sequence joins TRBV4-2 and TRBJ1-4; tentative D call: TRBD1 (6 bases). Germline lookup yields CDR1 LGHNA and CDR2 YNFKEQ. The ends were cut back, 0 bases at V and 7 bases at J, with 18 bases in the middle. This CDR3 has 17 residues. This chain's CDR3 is CASSQDRLGGVREKLFF. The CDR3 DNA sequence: TGTGCCAGCAGCCAAGATCGATTAGGGGGAGTTCGTGAAAAACTGTTTTTT.